Following are 14 T cell receptor beta chains from one sample sequenced in a study of blood T cell repertoires in COVID-19. Profiled with immunoSEQ multiplex PCR; TCRdb holds only in-frame clones, not every one. The top ten clones hold around 0.6% of a sample with about 170,000 clones, around 84% of them seen once. The sequenced sample consisted of peripheral blood. These receptors originate from a man in his sixties with COVID-19, enrolled during active disease.

The chain couples TRBV18 to TRBJ2-1, with a weak D call TRBD2 (6 bases). From germline, CDR1 is KGHSH and CDR2 LQKENI. This CDR3 has 15 residues. The V and J ends lost 5 bases and 4 bases respectively, with 15 bases between them. CDR3 protein: CASSATLGTYNEQFF. The CDR3 DNA follows: TGTGCCAGCTCAGCCACGTTAGGGACTTACAATGAGCAGTTCTTC.

On this clone: One end of the junction varies from germline; a read error may be responsible. The chain couples TRBV27 to TRBJ2-7, with a weak D call TRBD1 (5 bases). Germline V lookup: CDR1 MNHEY, CDR2 SMNVEV (reference sequence). The CDR3 is made up of 16 amino acids. The CDR3 DNA follows: TGTGCCAGCAGTGTAAGGGGCAGCGTGGCAGGCCAAGGCTGGTCCTTC. Protein product: CASSVRGSVAGQGWSF.

J is TRBJ1-1 and V is TRBV18; TRBD1 matches at 8 bases. The junction had 5 bases not matched to a gene; V was cut back by 3 bases and J by 8 bases. Germline V gene sequence: CDR1 KGHSH, CDR2 LQKENI. The CDR3 is 13 amino acids. CDR3 sequence (DNA): TGTGCCAGCTCACCCGACAGGGGTGGGGAAGCTTTCTTT. It translates to CASSPDRGGEAFF.

This chain joins TRBV6-1 and TRBJ2-5; 9 bases line up with TRBD2. The ends lost 3 bases at V and 4 bases at J; junction bases unmatched: 9. Germline lookup yields CDR1 MNHNS and CDR2 SASEGT. This CDR3 region has 16 residues. CDR3 sequence reads: CASSDGVAGARETQYF. As DNA, the CDR3 is TGTGCCAGCAGTGATGGGGTAGCGGGGGCAAGAGAGACCCAGTACTTC.

The chain couples TRBV4-2 to TRBJ2-1, with a tentative D call TRBD1 (5 bases). V dropped 0 bases and J dropped 5 bases, with 11 bases sitting between them. This CDR3 is 15 amino acids long. Germline values: CDR1 LGHNA, CDR2 YNFKEQ. CDR3 loop: CASSQDWAGNNEQFF. The CDR3 coding sequence is TGTGCCAGCAGCCAAGATTGGGCAGGGAACAATGAGCAGTTCTTC.

The rearrangement uses TRBV4-2 and TRBJ1-2; unclear D gene. The CDR3 length is 15 residues. Per germline, CDR1 LGHNA and CDR2 YNFKEQ. V gave up 3 bases and J gave up 4 bases, with 15 bases separating them. CDR3 sequence: CASSQHSRTVYGYTF. The CDR3 bases are TGTGCCAGCAGCCAGCACAGTCGTACCGTCTATGGCTACACCTTC.

This chain links TRBV11-3 with TRBJ2-7, with 8 bases matching TRBD1. CDR3 length: 15 amino acids. Trimming took 3 bases from V and 2 from J; bases not matched to a gene: 6. Germline V gives CDR1 SGHNT, CDR2 YENEEA. The chain's CDR3 is CASSLAGQGPYEQYF. The CDR3 DNA follows: TGTGCCAGCAGCTTGGCTGGACAGGGTCCCTACGAGCAGTACTTC.

The V gene is TRBV6-5, the J gene TRBJ1-6; 10 nucleotides agree with TRBD1. Germline V gene sequence: CDR1 MNHEY, CDR2 SVGAGI. The CDR3 contains 14 residues. V dropped 6 bases and J dropped 9; count of bases not matched to a gene: 5. The CDR3 sequence is CASRSGTGVSPLHF. DNA for the CDR3: TGTGCCAGCAGATCCGGGACAGGGGTTTCACCCCTCCACTTT.

The J gene is TRBJ1-2, the V gene TRBV19; D may be TRBD1 (5 bases). V lost 5 bases and J lost 8, with 12 bases in between. Germline V gene data show CDR1 as LNHDA and CDR2 as SQIVND (reference sequence). The CDR3 consists of 12 residues. The CDR3 loop reads CASSPQGLGYTF. CDR3 sequence (DNA): TGTGCCAGTAGTCCGCAGGGTTTGGGCTACACCTTC.

The J gene is TRBJ1-2, the V gene TRBV6-5; 8 positions agree with TRBD1. CDR1 MNHEY and CDR2 SVGAGI come from the germline V gene. Trimming cost V 4 bases and J 6 bases; bases outside gene matches: 4. The CDR3 runs 13 residues. The CDR3 DNA is TGTGCCAGCAGTTTAAAGACAGGGGATGGCTACACCTTC. The encoded protein is CASSLKTGDGYTF.

The chain recombines TRBV21-1 with TRBJ2-6; the table names TRBD1, a call not compared with the DNA. TRBV21-1 is annotated as a pseudogene. The CDR3 consists of 18 residues. The CDR3 reads CASSPRQTALEIDNVLTF. The CDR3 DNA reads as TGTGCCAGCAGCCCCAGGCAAACGGCCTTAGAGATAGACAACGTCCTGACTTTC.

V gene TRBV7-2 combines with J gene TRBJ2-1; 13 bases fit TRBD2. Germline V CDR1 and CDR2: SGHTA, FQGNSA. This CDR3 spans 14 amino acids. Unmatched junction bases numbered 2, after V lost 5 bases and J lost 7 bases. Here the CDR3 DNA reads TGTGCCAGCAGCACGGGACTAGCGGGGAATGAGCAGTTCTTC. It translates to CASSTGLAGNEQFF.

The V call is TRBV30, the J call TRBJ2-3; a possible D gene is TRBD2 (5 bases). This CDR3 has 16 residues. Between the trimmed V and J ends, which lost 3 bases and 2 bases, there was a span of 18 bases. The germline V gene encodes CDR1 GTSNPN and CDR2 SVGIG (reference sequence). This chain's CDR3 is CAWSGLGRGSTDTQYF. The CDR3 bases are TGTGCCTGGAGCGGGCTGGGGAGAGGGTCCACAGATACGCAGTATTTT.

The CDR3 sequence is CASSSGHSYNEQFF. The DNA of the CDR3 is TGCGCCAGCAGTTCGGGACATAGTTACAATGAGCAGTTCTTC. V usage is TRBV23-1 and J usage is TRBJ2-1, with D possibly matching TRBD1 (6 bases). TRBV23-1 belongs to the ORF category, with a function that is uncertain. The V end was cut by 5 bases, the J end by 4 bases, with 12 bases between. The CDR3 runs to 14 residues.